A selection of T cell receptor beta chains follows, all from one sample in a study of blood T cell repertoires in COVID-19. TCRdb's copy holds only in-frame clones and misses some; the assay was immunoSEQ multiplex PCR. The data contain more than 200,000 clones, 70% to 90% of them singletons. Sequencing was performed on peripheral blood. Receptor source: a middle-aged man with COVID-19, enrolled during active disease. CDR3s leave out the opening cysteine and the closing phenylalanine or tryptophan. Fields, in order: CDR3 protein, V gene.

ASSGGLRTGAANEQF	TRBV2
ASSTSDNSYEQY	TRBV19
ASSPPGTTQETQY	TRBV6-5
ASSSGLGWGDTQY	TRBV13
ASSPRTGGDTNYGYT	TRBV7-3
ASSLDLGKNTEAF	TRBV5-4
ASSPRSAGGSTDTQY	TRBV7-9
ASTPQWGDTEAF	TRBV5-5
ATNTGGDQPQH	TRBV19
ASTGTGASLDTGELF	TRBV5-1
ASSNRAADTQY	TRBV2
ASSPRTQQETQY	TRBV19
AWGTMRDTQY	TRBV30
ASSYSPPGSNQPQH	TRBV6-5
ASKMIGAKETQY	TRBV6-5
ASSQVWEGEQY	TRBV3-1/TRBV3-2
ASSLSGRYTGELF	TRBV5-4
ASRQGVNYGYT	TRBV2
ASTPLLGTQETQY	TRBV5-5
ASSVRQAPYNEQF	TRBV9
AWSAGQNSPLH	TRBV30
AWRRLETQY	TRBV30
ASSLLAGAAGYT	TRBV27
ASRFQGLNSPLH	TRBV28
SVGDKTYGYT	TRBV29-1
ASSSPGGATNEKLF	TRBV7-9
ASSLRQASYNEQF	TRBV7-2
ATSDWTGDGYT	TRBV24-1
ASSFSLAGSGELF	TRBV5-1
ASAKTSGDTDTQY	TRBV19
ASSGTGSYEQY	TRBV27
ASSLSGNTDTQY	TRBV11-2
ATSDLKAGINQPQH	TRBV24-1
ASSVVTGGSTEAF	TRBV9
ASSRAGTSEVGGTQY	TRBV3-1/TRBV3-2
ASSHEGDGYT	TRBV3-1/TRBV3-2
ASSTGLAGGPTYEQY	TRBV7-2
ASSESWGLQNTGELF	TRBV10-1
ASSQGWSGGITEAF	TRBV3-1/TRBV3-2
ASSSSGSLNEKLF	TRBV5-1
ASSRLTGVGNEQF	TRBV11-2
ASSGFRGGDYNEQF	TRBV5-5
ASSLARQGHGELF	TRBV5-4
ASSELGAGNEKLF	TRBV2
ASTEDRDGKLF	TRBV4-2
ASSRANTGELF	TRBV19
ASSKKTGTIYNEQF	TRBV19